The rows below give T cell receptor beta chains drawn from one sample of a study of cytotoxic CD8 clonotypes in ibrutinib-treated CLL. The table came from immunoSEQ multiplex PCR; TCRdb's copy has only in-frame clones and leaves some out. The table includes 40,000 or so clones, roughly 69% detected once. This specimen consisted of PBMCs, obtained after 12 months of ibrutinib treatment. Source of these receptors: a human donor with chronic lymphocytic leukemia. Both conserved end residues are part of each CDR3. D genes are given only for firm matches. Clone size is not always given. Where it is, it says once, few, many or a class for expanded clones.

V: TRBV6-5; J: TRBJ2-3; size: .; D: .; CDR3: CASSISGPTTDTQYF; DNA: TGTGCCAGCAGCATATCCGGGCCGACCACAGATACGCAGTATTTT
V: TRBV19; J: TRBJ2-1; size: .; D: .; CDR3: CASRFTDGSYNEQFF; DNA: TGTGCCAGTAGGTTTACGGATGGGAGCTACAATGAGCAGTTCTTC
V: TRBV7-6; J: TRBJ2-1; size: .; D: TRBD1; CDR3: CASSLRGHEQFF; DNA: TGTGCCAGCAGCCTCAGGGGGCATGAGCAGTTCTTC
V: TRBV14; J: TRBJ1-1; size: few; D: .; CDR3: CASSQETLNTEAFF; DNA: TGTGCCAGCAGCCAAGAGACGCTGAACACTGAAGCTTTCTTT
V: TRBV7-2; J: TRBJ2-7; size: .; D: .; CDR3: CASSLGGEGEQYF; DNA: TGTGCCAGCAGCTTAGGAGGCGAGGGCGAGCAGTACTTC
V: TRBV7-8; J: TRBJ2-7; size: few; D: .; CDR3: CASSSGQLGPYEQYF; DNA: TGTGCCAGCAGCTCCGGACAGTTGGGGCCCTACGAGCAGTACTTC
V: TRBV10-2; J: TRBJ2-3; size: .; D: .; CDR3: CASSLGGDTDTQYF; DNA: TGCGCCAGCAGTTTAGGGGGGGACACAGATACGCAGTATTTT
V: TRBV7-3; J: TRBJ2-5; size: few; D: .; CDR3: CASSSNREDAQYF; DNA: TGTGCCAGCAGCTCCAACAGGGAGGATGCCCAGTACTTC
V: TRBV28; J: TRBJ2-3; size: .; D: .; CDR3: CASSPFRGGTDTQYF; DNA: TGTGCCAGCAGTCCCTTCCGGGGTGGCACAGATACGCAGTATTTT
V: TRBV5-1; J: TRBJ2-5; size: .; D: .; CDR3: CASSWEGGNQETQYF; DNA: TGCGCCAGCAGCTGGGAAGGCGGGAACCAAGAGACCCAGTACTTC
V: TRBV7-9; J: TRBJ2-7; size: .; D: .; CDR3: CASGLRNTYEQYF; DNA: TGTGCCAGCGGACTACGAAACACCTACGAGCAGTACTTC
V: TRBV9; J: TRBJ1-5; size: .; D: TRBD1; CDR3: CASSDRDRVQPQHF; DNA: TGTGCCAGCAGCGACCGGGACAGGGTTCAGCCCCAGCATTTT
V: TRBV10-1; J: TRBJ1-1; size: few; D: .; CDR3: CASSLTRQSEAFF; DNA: TGCGCCAGCAGTCTGACCCGACAGTCTGAAGCTTTCTTT
V: TRBV30; J: TRBJ1-5; size: .; D: .; CDR3: CAWSVGPGQKPQHF; DNA: TGTGCCTGGAGCGTGGGACCAGGTCAGAAGCCCCAGCATTTT
V: TRBV7-2; J: TRBJ2-7; size: few; D: .; CDR3: CASSSQSLLNYEQYF; DNA: TGTGCCAGCAGCTCCCAATCTCTTCTTAACTACGAGCAGTACTTC
V: TRBV6-1; J: TRBJ2-2; size: .; D: TRBD2; CDR3: CASSVILAGAMTGELFF; DNA: TGTGCCAGCAGTGTAATACTAGCGGGAGCGATGACCGGGGAGCTGTTTTTT
V: TRBV6-5; J: TRBJ1-1; size: .; D: .; CDR3: CASSYAYPGGTEAFF; DNA: TGTGCCAGCAGTTACGCTTACCCTGGGGGGACTGAAGCTTTCTTT
V: TRBV27; J: TRBJ2-1; size: .; D: TRBD2; CDR3: CASSGGSLNRINEQFF; DNA: TGTGCCAGCAGCGGGGGGTCACTTAATAGGATCAATGAGCAGTTCTTC
V: TRBV30; J: TRBJ2-6; size: .; D: .; CDR3: CAWKGWPGANVLTF; DNA: TGTGCCTGGAAGGGGTGGCCTGGGGCCAACGTCCTGACTTTC
V: TRBV5-1; J: TRBJ1-2; size: few; D: .; CDR3: CASRGANYGYTF; DNA: TGCGCCAGCCGGGGGGCTAACTATGGCTACACCTTC
V: TRBV29-1; J: TRBJ2-1; size: .; D: .; CDR3: CSTTLGANEQFF; DNA: TGCAGCACTACCCTCGGGGCCAATGAGCAGTTCTTC
V: TRBV28; J: TRBJ2-7; size: .; D: TRBD2; CDR3: CASSPSTSGRISYEQYF; DNA: TGTGCCAGCAGTCCCTCGACTAGCGGGAGAATCTCCTACGAGCAGTACTTC
V: TRBV18; J: TRBJ2-5; size: few; D: .; CDR3: CASSPGILGETQYF; DNA: TGTGCCAGCTCACCAGGGATCCTGGGAGAGACCCAGTACTTC
V: TRBV10-3; J: TRBJ1-1; size: once; D: .; CDR3: CAISGDRQGAEAFF; DNA: TGTGCCATCAGTGGAGACAGGCAAGGGGCTGAAGCTTTCTTT